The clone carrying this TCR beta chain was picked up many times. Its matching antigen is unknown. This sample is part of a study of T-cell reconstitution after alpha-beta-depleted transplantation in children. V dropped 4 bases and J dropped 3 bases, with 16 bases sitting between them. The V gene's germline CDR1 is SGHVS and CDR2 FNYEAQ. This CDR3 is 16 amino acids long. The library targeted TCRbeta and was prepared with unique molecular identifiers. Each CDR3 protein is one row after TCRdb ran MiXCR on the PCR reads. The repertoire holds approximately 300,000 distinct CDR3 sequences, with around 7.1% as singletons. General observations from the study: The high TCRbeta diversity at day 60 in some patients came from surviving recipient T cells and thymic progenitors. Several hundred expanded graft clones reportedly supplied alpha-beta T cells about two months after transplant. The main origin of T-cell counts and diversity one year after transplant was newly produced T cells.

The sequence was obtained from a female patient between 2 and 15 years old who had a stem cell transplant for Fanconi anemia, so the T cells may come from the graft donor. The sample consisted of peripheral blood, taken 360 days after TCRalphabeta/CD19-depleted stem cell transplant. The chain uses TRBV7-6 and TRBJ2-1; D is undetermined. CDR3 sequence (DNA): TGTGCCAGCAGCTCACGTCAAGGCTCCTACTACAATGAGCAGTTCTTC. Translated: CASSSRQGSYYNEQFF.